This record looks at one TCR beta chain sequence and its context. The CDR3 extends over 14 amino acids. The germline V gene encodes CDR1 SGHTA and CDR2 FQGNSA. V lost 5 bases, J lost 1 base, and 3 bases stayed unmatched. The source of the sample is a study of blood T cell repertoires in COVID-19. Study as a whole: T cells, B-cell-depleted T cells, or PBMCs provided the cDNA or gDNA that served as material.

Original handling: Using reference gene primer amplification, nucleated cell counts were estimated. The data were produced by immunoSEQ multiplex PCR, yet TCRdb's version contains in-frame clones alone and is incomplete. V and J calls and clone size are given by that table; D and trimming were obtained from the DNA. The sample contains under 85,000 clones, approximately 83% of which appear only once. Sequencing was done on a sample of peripheral blood. V is TRBV7-2 and J is TRBJ2-7, with 9 bases lining up with TRBD2. The TCR sequence derives from a man at least 80 years old with acute or convalescent COVID-19. The CDR3 DNA reads as TGTGCCAGCAGCATTACTAGCGGGTCCTACGAGCAGTACTTC. Translation gives CASSITSGSYEQYF.